Listed below are T cell receptor beta chains from one sample, sequenced in a study of OX40 agonist ivuxolimab in advanced cancers. Measured with immunoSEQ multiplex PCR; TCRdb has only the in-frame clones, and not every one. The data show around 80,000 clones, with 84% seen just once and over 0.4% held by the top ten. Sequencing was performed on CD4+ or CD8+ T cells sorted from blood, taken in a trial of the OX40 agonist ivuxolimab. These TCRs come from an adult with an advanced solid tumor such as melanoma, head and neck, liver or kidney cancer. CDR3s include the opening cysteine and the closing phenylalanine or tryptophan. The D gene is left open where the match is weak. Where a row states a size, it is once, few, many or the class of an expanded clone; other rows omit it.

V,J,D,size,CDR3,DNA
TRBV5-4,TRBJ1-2,NA,NA,CASSSYTGRGYTF,TGTGCCAGCAGCTCATATACAGGGAGAGGCTACACCTTC
TRBV5-6,TRBJ2-1,NA,few,CASSFLGQISYNEQFF,TGTGCCAGCAGCTTCTTGGGTCAGATCTCCTACAATGAGCAGTTCTTC
TRBV28,TRBJ2-3,NA,NA,CASSGFEGTDTQYF,TGTGCCAGCTCGGGTTTTGAAGGCACAGATACGCAGTATTTT
TRBV13,TRBJ2-3,NA,few,CASSLQNTDTQYF,TGTGCCAGCAGCTTACAGAACACAGATACGCAGTATTTT
TRBV5-4,TRBJ2-3,TRBD2,NA,CASSLAGLAGDTQYF,TGTGCCAGCAGCTTGGCGGGACTAGCGGGAGATACGCAGTATTTT
TRBV9,TRBJ1-1,TRBD1,NA,CASSVQGAPTEAFF,TGTGCCAGCAGCGTACAGGGGGCGCCCACTGAAGCTTTCTTT
TRBV5-1,TRBJ2-1,NA,NA,CASSFSNEQFF,TGCGCCAGCAGCTTTAGTAATGAGCAGTTCTTC
TRBV9,TRBJ2-6,NA,NA,CASSALSGANVLTF,TGTGCCAGCAGCGCTCTTTCTGGGGCCAACGTCCTGACTTTC
TRBV5-1,TRBJ1-1,NA,NA,CASRSSGGNTEAFF,TGCGCCAGCAGATCATCCGGGGGGAACACTGAAGCTTTCTTT
TRBV19,TRBJ1-1,TRBD1,NA,CASSVDRVSNTEAFF,TGTGCCAGTAGTGTGGACAGGGTTTCGAACACTGAAGCTTTCTTT
TRBV5-1,TRBJ1-1,TRBD1,few,CASSLAGTGVGNTEAFF,TGCGCCAGCAGCTTGGCCGGGACAGGGGTCGGGAACACTGAAGCTTTCTTT
TRBV5-1,TRBJ2-1,TRBD2,NA,CASSLRLAGDEQFF,TGCGCCAGCAGCTTGAGGCTAGCGGGAGACGAGCAGTTCTTC
TRBV10-3,TRBJ2-2,TRBD1,NA,CAISRQGSNTGELFF,TGTGCCATCAGTAGACAGGGGTCCAACACCGGGGAGCTGTTTTTT
TRBV7-2,TRBJ2-5,TRBD2,NA,CASSPDGRGETQYF,TGTGCCAGCAGCCCTGACGGGAGGGGCGAGACCCAGTACTTC
TRBV6-5,TRBJ1-1,NA,few,CASSYLYGSNTEAFF,TGTGCCAGCAGTTACTTATACGGGTCGAACACTGAAGCTTTCTTT
TRBV20-1,TRBJ2-1,NA,once,CSAKDYNEQFF,TGCAGTGCTAAGGACTACAATGAGCAGTTCTTC
TRBV5-5,TRBJ2-1,NA,NA,CASTRGRKDEQFF,TGTGCCAGCACCCGAGGCAGAAAGGATGAGCAGTTCTTC
TRBV6-5,TRBJ1-5,TRBD1,NA,CASSSTGDGSNQPQHF,TGTGCCAGCAGTTCCACAGGGGATGGTAGCAATCAGCCCCAGCATTTT
TRBV4-1,TRBJ1-1,NA,few,CASSQTGNQKAFF,TGCGCCAGCAGCCAAACCGGGAACCAAAAAGCTTTCTTT
TRBV28,TRBJ1-4,NA,NA,CASSSRGALLGKLFF,TGTGCCAGCAGTAGCCGGGGGGCCCTTCTAGGAAAACTGTTTTTT
TRBV7-8,TRBJ1-1,TRBD1,once,CASSYGTANQNTEAFF,TGTGCCAGCAGCTACGGGACAGCAAACCAGAACACTGAAGCTTTCTTT
TRBV27,TRBJ1-5,TRBD1,NA,CASSLLGTGNQPQHF,TGTGCCAGCAGTTTATTGGGGACAGGGAATCAGCCCCAGCATTTT
TRBV4-1,TRBJ1-2,NA,NA,CASSQSPGEAYGYTF,TGCGCCAGCAGCCAATCCCCCGGGGAAGCCTATGGCTACACCTTC
TRBV13,TRBJ1-6,NA,once,CASSLDGQNNSPLHF,TGTGCCAGCAGCTTAGATGGTCAGAATAATTCACCCCTCCACTTT